Each of the 30 T cell receptor beta chains below was sequenced from the same sample in a study of blood T cell repertoires in COVID-19. TCRdb's table, derived via immunoSEQ multiplex PCR, lists solely in-frame clones and lacks some. This sample has about 250,000 clones, with about 87% found just once. Sequencing was performed on peripheral blood. Receptor source: a woman between 25 and 40 years old with COVID-19, enrolled during active disease.

The rearrangement joins TRBV5-1 to TRBJ2-3; D may be TRBD2 (5 bases). V was clipped by 4 bases and J by 3 bases, with 12 bases between them. This CDR3 has 14 residues. The germline V gene has CDR1 SGHRS and CDR2 YFSETQ. In nucleotides, the CDR3 is TGCGCCAGCAGCCCCCGAGGCGGGACAGATACGCAGTATTTT. Encoded protein: CASSPRGGTDTQYF.

This rearrangement joins TRBV12-3 or TRBV12-4 to TRBJ1-5, with unresolved D. V gave up 2 bases and J gave up 7 bases, with 9 bases separating them. This CDR3 contains 13 residues. CDR3 DNA: TGTGCCAGCAGTTTAATAGGCGGGCAGCCCCAGCATTTT. It encodes CASSLIGGQPQHF.

The chain uses TRBV5-6 and TRBJ2-7; 9 positions match TRBD2. The V gene end was trimmed by 5 bases and the J gene end by 0 bases; junction bases not matched to a gene: 6. Germline V gives CDR1 SGHDT, CDR2 YYEEEE. The CDR3 extends over 15 amino acids. CDR3 coding DNA: TGTGCCAGCAGTTCCCTAGCGGGGAGCTCCTACGAGCAGTACGTC. Residues: CASSSLAGSSYEQYV.

This clone was picked up one time. The genes are TRBV10-1 and TRBJ2-1; TRBD2 agrees at 16 bases. Unmatched junction bases numbered 20, after V lost 6 bases and J lost 0 bases. The length of the CDR3 is 23 residues. Germline CDR1 is WNHNN and CDR2 is SYGVQD (reference sequence). The CDR3 DNA follows: TGCGCCAGCAGGACCAAGAAACCCACAGGGACTAGCGGGAGGGCGGGCTCCTACAATGAGCAGTTCTTC. Translating it yields CASRTKKPTGTSGRAGSYNEQFF.

The CDR3 nucleotides are TGTGCCAGCAGACACGGACAGGGAGTAATCTACGAGCAGTACTTC. Its translation is CASRHGQGVIYEQYF. V is TRBV6-6 and J is TRBJ2-7; 8 bases are shared with TRBD1. This CDR3 comprises 15 residues. J gave up 3 bases and V 6 bases, and 10 bases lay outside the gene matches. Germline lookup yields CDR1 MNHNY and CDR2 SVGAGI (reference sequence).

The chain carries TRBV6-5 and TRBJ2-5; a weak D match, TRBD1 (6 bases). The CDR3 consists of 13 residues. The germline V gene has CDR1 MNHEY and CDR2 SVGAGI. The ends were cut back, 6 bases at V and 4 bases at J, with 12 bases in the middle. The CDR3 here is CASRPTGRETQYF. In nucleotides, the CDR3 is TGTGCCAGCAGACCAACAGGGAGAGAGACCCAGTACTTC.

The genes are TRBV4-1 and TRBJ2-3; TRBD2 aligns across 8 bases. CDR1 is MGHRA, CDR2 YSYEKL, per germline. The CDR3 runs 19 residues. V was clipped by 0 bases and J by 2 bases; unmatched bases: 13. CDR3 nucleotides: TGCGCCAGCAGCCAAGATGGGGTAGCGGGGAGGGGCCTCACAGATACGCAGTATTTT. Its protein product is CASSQDGVAGRGLTDTQYF.

This rearrangement joins TRBV2 to TRBJ1-4, with 7 bases matching TRBD1. Per the germline V gene, CDR1 is SNHLY and CDR2 is FYNNEI. V lost 2 bases to trimming and J lost 7 bases; unmatched junction nucleotides: 4. The CDR3 extends over 14 amino acids. The CDR3 here is CASSETGVPEKLFF. The CDR3 coding sequence is TGTGCCAGCAGTGAAACAGGGGTTCCTGAAAAACTGTTTTTT.

The chain joins TRBV5-1 to TRBJ2-7; TRBD2 matches at 8 bases. The J segment lost 0 bases and the V segment lost 0 bases, leaving 11 bases of the junction unmatched. Looked up from germline, CDR1 is SGHRS and CDR2 is YFSETQ. The CDR3 is 18 amino acids. In DNA, the CDR3 is TGCGCCAGCAGCTTGGCTCCCCCGGGACTAGGGAGCTCCTACGAGCAGTACTTC. As protein: CASSLAPPGLGSSYEQYF.

V and J are TRBV6-5 and TRBJ1-1, with D possibly TRBD1 on 5 matching bases. The CDR3 is 13 residues long. The V end was cut by 7 bases, the J end by 3 bases, with 12 bases between. The germline CDR1 and CDR2 sequences are MNHEY and SVGAGI. CDR3 nucleotides: TGTGCCAGCAACGGTTGGGGCGACACTGAAGCTTTCTTT. It is translated as CASNGWGDTEAFF.

The J gene is TRBJ1-3, the V gene TRBV5-1; no definite D call. CDR3 length equals 17 residues. The germline V and J ends were trimmed by 6 bases and 0 bases, with 19 bases remaining between them. The V gene's germline CDR1 is SGHRS and CDR2 YFSETQ. The CDR3 sequence: CASTLGGSPGSGNTIYF. CDR3 nucleotides: TGCGCCAGCACCCTGGGTGGGAGCCCGGGCTCTGGAAACACCATATATTTT.

The chain recombines TRBV3-1 (or the pseudogene TRBV3-2) with TRBJ2-7; possible D gene TRBD2, 5 bases. The CDR3 loop spans 14 amino acids. Germline CDR1 LGHDT, CDR2 YNNKEL (reference sequence). V gave up 2 bases and J gave up 1 base, with 9 bases separating them. CDR3 protein: CASSQKERSYEQYV. CDR3 DNA sequence: TGTGCCAGCAGCCAAAAAGAGCGGTCCTACGAGCAGTACGTC.

This clone was picked up a small number of times. The V and J genes are TRBV5-1 and TRBJ2-3; 10 bases are a match to TRBD1. The germline gives CDR1 SGHRS, CDR2 YFSETQ. J was trimmed by 7 bases and V by 4 bases; bases with no gene match: 3. This CDR3 comprises 13 residues. The CDR3 nucleotides are TGCGCCAGCAGCCGGGACAGGGGAAATACGCAGTATTTT. Protein product: CASSRDRGNTQYF.

The chain links TRBV4-3 to TRBJ1-2; TRBD1 is a possible D gene (6 bases). There are 15 residues in the CDR3. Trimming cost V 0 bases and J 4 bases, with 12 bases left between them. In germline, CDR1 is LGHNA, CDR2 YSLEER. The CDR3 reads CASSQDTGRVYGYTF. CDR3 sequence (DNA): TGCGCCAGCAGCCAAGATACAGGGAGGGTCTATGGCTACACCTTC.

The rearrangement uses TRBV4-1 and TRBJ1-2, with D uncertain. The CDR3 has 13 residues. The V and J ends lost 4 bases and 2 bases respectively, with 8 bases between them. The germline V gene has CDR1 MGHRA and CDR2 YSYEKL. Here the CDR3 DNA reads TGCGCCAGCAGCCCCTCGCAGAACTATGGCTACACCTTC. Translation gives CASSPSQNYGYTF.

The J gene is TRBJ2-7, the V gene TRBV4-2; 7 nucleotides line up with TRBD2. J lost 6 bases, V lost 1 base, and 9 bases had no gene match. The CDR3 is made up of 15 amino acids. CDR1 is LGHNA, CDR2 YNFKEQ, per germline. The CDR3 nucleotides read TGTGCCAGCAGCCAAGCCCCGGGGAGGGGAGGCGAGCAGTACTTC. Protein: CASSQAPGRGGEQYF.

The V and J genes are TRBV29-1 and TRBJ1-2; TRBD1 matches 7 bases. The germline gives CDR1 SQVTM, CDR2 ANQGSEA. The V segment lost 0 bases and the J segment 5 bases; nucleotides outside the gene matches: 12. The CDR3 contains 16 residues. CDR3 DNA: TGCAGCGTTGAAGAAGTGCGGCAACAGGGGCGTTATGGCTACACCTTC. Its translation: CSVEEVRQQGRYGYTF. Filled out from reference TRBV29-1 and TRBJ1-2, the complete variable domain reads SAVISQKPSRDICQRGTSLTIQCQVDSQVTMMFWYRQQPGQSLTLIATANQGSEATYESGFVIDKFPISRPNLTFSTLTVSNMSPEDSSIYLCSVEEVRQQGRYGYTFGSGTRLTVV.

This clone was detected only a few times. The chain is built from TRBV11-2 and TRBJ2-5; 7 positions agree with TRBD2. The CDR3 covers 18 residues. V lost 3 bases, J lost 5 bases, and 18 bases stayed unmatched. Germline CDR1 SGHAT, CDR2 FQNNGV. For the CDR3, the DNA is TGTGCCAGCAGCTTGGGTGGCGGGAGAGGGCCACGGTGGGAGACCCAGTACTTC. Amino acids: CASSLGGGRGPRWETQYF. Looking up the rest from reference TRBV11-2 and TRBJ2-5 gives the full variable domain: EAGVAQSPRYKIIEKRQSVAFWCNPISGHATLYWYQQILGQGPKLLIQFQNNGVVDDSQLPKDRFSAERLKGVDSTLKIQPAKLEDSAVYLCASSLGGGRGPRWETQYFGPGTRLLVL.

The chain combines TRBV2 with TRBJ2-7; D call uncertain. Germline V gene lookup returns CDR1 SNHLY and CDR2 FYNNEI. Deletions cut 7 bases from V and 1 base from J, with 11 bases between. CDR3 length: 13 residues. The CDR3 protein is CASIRVASYEQYV. The CDR3 bases are TGTGCCAGCATTCGGGTCGCGTCCTACGAGCAGTACGTC.

The gene calls are TRBV6-1 and TRBJ2-7; D unclear. The V end lost 2 bases, the J end lost 2 bases, and 16 bases lay between the germline ends. CDR1 and CDR2 from the germline V gene are MNHNS and SASEGT. The CDR3 consists of 16 residues. CDR3 residues: CASSEWITGFPYEQYF. CDR3 bases: TGTGCCAGCAGTGAATGGATTACGGGTTTTCCCTACGAGCAGTACTTC.

Here the CDR3 reads CASSSFSGTGSSSPLHF. As DNA, the CDR3 is TGTGCCAGCAGTTCGTTCTCCGGGACAGGGTCGAGCTCACCCCTCCACTTT. This chain joins TRBV28 and TRBJ1-6, with 9 bases fitting TRBD1. V was clipped by 4 bases and J by 10 bases; unmatched bases: 14. Germline V gene data show CDR1 as MDHEN and CDR2 as SYDVKM. The CDR3 contains 17 residues.

The rearrangement links TRBV28 to TRBJ2-4, with 8 bases aligning to TRBD2. V lost 8 bases, J lost 2 bases, and 2 bases stayed unmatched. The CDR3 extends over 13 amino acids. CDR1 is MDHEN and CDR2 is SYDVKM in the germline V gene. The CDR3: CASAGGTKNIQYF. For the CDR3, the DNA is TGTGCCAGCGCGGGGGGAACCAAAAACATTCAGTACTTC.

V gene TRBV7-9 combines with J gene TRBJ2-2; 11 bases fit TRBD2. Germline assignment: CDR1 SEHNR and CDR2 FQNEAQ (reference sequence). The ends lost 3 bases at V and 1 base at J; junction bases unmatched: 1. The CDR3 has 16 residues. The CDR3 DNA sequence: TGTGCCAGCAGCTTCGGACTAGCGGGGAACACCGGGGAGCTGTTTTTT. The encoded protein is CASSFGLAGNTGELFF.

The CDR3 sequence is CASKMGQFTGELFF. CDR3 coding DNA: TGTGCCAGTAAAATGGGACAGTTCACCGGGGAGCTGTTTTTT. This chain joins TRBV6-5 and TRBJ2-2; 7 nucleotides line up with TRBD1. In germline, CDR1 is MNHEY, CDR2 SVGAGI. With V trimmed by 9 bases and J by 4 bases, 8 bases remained unmatched. There are 14 residues in the CDR3.

This clone was seen just once. The chain joins TRBV6-2 or TRBV6-3 to TRBJ1-1; D is uncertain. Per the germline V gene, CDR1 is MNHEY and CDR2 is SVGEGT. The CDR3 spans 15 residues. Trimming removed 2 bases at V and 0 bases at J, with 10 bases between. The CDR3 sequence: CASSYPGRMNTEAFF. DNA for the CDR3: TGTGCCAGCAGTTACCCCGGCAGGATGAACACTGAAGCTTTCTTT.

The rearrangement uses TRBV18 and TRBJ1-4; D is undetermined. The CDR3 runs 14 residues. V lost 2 bases to trimming and J lost 5 bases, with 9 bases between them. The germline CDR1 and CDR2 sequences are KGHSH and LQKENI. For the CDR3, the DNA is TGTGCCAGCTCACCAGGGTTACAGAATGAAAAACTGTTTTTT. Amino acid sequence: CASSPGLQNEKLFF.

This clone was observed once. In DNA, the CDR3 is TGTGCCACCAGCAGAGATGACAGGGTCCCGGGTCCCCACACTGAAGCTTTCTTT. Residues: CATSRDDRVPGPHTEAFF. V gene TRBV15 combines with J gene TRBJ1-1; 7 nucleotides match TRBD1. Germline V lookup: CDR1 LNHNV, CDR2 YYDKDF (reference sequence). The V segment lost 0 bases and the J segment 3 bases; nucleotides outside the gene matches: 13. The CDR3 totals 18 residues.

The chain employs TRBV27 and TRBJ1-5; weak D call: TRBD1 (5 bases). This CDR3 has 15 amino acids. Trimming left V 7 bases short and J 2 bases short, with 15 bases between. The germline CDR1 and CDR2 sequences are MNHEY and SMNVEV (reference sequence). CDR3 loop: CASTPAGGRNQPQHF. The CDR3 DNA is TGTGCCAGCACCCCGGCCGGGGGACGCAATCAGCCCCAGCATTTT.

The chain uses TRBV11-2 and TRBJ2-2; 11 positions agree with TRBD2. There are 16 residues in the CDR3. The trim removed 5 bases at V and 13 bases at J, leaving 15 bases unmatched. The germline V gene encodes CDR1 SGHAT and CDR2 FQNNGV. The CDR3 DNA reads as TGTGCCAGCAGCCCGGCGAGTAGCGGGGGGGTCGGGTCGCTGTTTTTT. This translates into CASSPASSGGVGSLFF. The entire variable domain, with the rest obtained from reference TRBV11-2 and TRBJ2-2, is as follows: EAGVAQSPRYKIIEKRQSVAFWCNPISGHATLYWYQQILGQGPKLLIQFQNNGVVDDSQLPKDRFSAERLKGVDSTLKIQPAKLEDSAVYLCASSPASSGGVGSLFFGEGSRLTVL.

This clone occurred once. The chain is built from TRBV21-1 and TRBJ2-5; the table's D call, TRBD1, has no DNA check behind it. TRBV21-1 is classified as a pseudogene. The length of the CDR3 is 16 residues. The CDR3 loop is CASSKWGTAHRETQYF. Here the CDR3 DNA reads TGTGCCAGCAGCAAATGGGGGACAGCCCACAGGGAGACCCAGTACTTC.